A selection of T cell receptor beta chains follows, all from one sample in a study of blood T cell repertoires in COVID-19. Libraries were prepared by immunoSEQ multiplex PCR; TCRdb keeps only in-frame clonotypes and omits some of them. The sample holds roughly 87,000 clones, 85% to 90% seen once. The sequenced material came from peripheral blood. The origin of the receptors is an elderly woman with active COVID-19. Both conserved end residues are part of each CDR3. A D gene is named only where the DNA matches it firmly. Size values are once, few and many counts, or a class for expanded clones, and some rows have none.

size	J	V	D	CDR3	DNA
-	TRBJ2-1	TRBV7-6	-	CASSLPGGSLGSNEQFF	TGTGCCAGCAGCCTGCCGGGGGGCAGCCTGGGGTCCAATGAGCAGTTCTTC
-	TRBJ1-5	TRBV2	-	CASTTTGSHQPQHF	TGTGCCAGCACCACTACAGGGTCCCATCAGCCCCAGCATTTT
-	TRBJ1-1	TRBV20-1	-	CSASNRRVGREAFF	TGCAGTGCTAGTAATCGGCGAGTGGGGCGTGAAGCTTTCTTT
-	TRBJ2-3	TRBV28	TRBD2	CASSLLAGGPDTQYF	TGTGCCAGCAGTTTATTAGCGGGAGGGCCCGATACGCAGTATTTT
-	TRBJ2-7	TRBV27	-	CASSLGPGLGGGYEQYF	TGTGCCAGCAGTTTGGGGCCGGGACTCGGGGGTGGGTACGAGCAGTACTTC
-	TRBJ2-1	TRBV4-1	-	CASSQPPKGNRSPYNEQFF	TGCGCCAGCAGCCAACCCCCCAAGGGGAACAGGAGCCCGTACAATGAGCAGTTCTTC
-	TRBJ2-3	TRBV7-3	TRBD1	CASSPDRGTDTQYF	TGTGCCAGCAGCCCAGACAGGGGCACAGATACGCAGTATTTT
-	TRBJ2-3	TRBV3-1/TRBV3-2	TRBD2	CASSARLAGGSDTQYF	TGTGCCAGCAGCGCGAGACTAGCGGGAGGTTCAGATACGCAGTATTTT
-	TRBJ2-5	TRBV24-1	TRBD1	CATSSRDRVQTQYF	TGTGCCACCAGTTCCCGGGACAGGGTTCAGACCCAGTACTTC
-	TRBJ2-5	TRBV7-9	TRBD2	CASSPPGAGGETQYF	TGTGCCAGCAGCCCTCCTGGTGCGGGGGGTGAGACCCAGTACTTC
-	TRBJ2-1	TRBV4-3	TRBD2	CASSQGTSPPGEQFF	TGCGCCAGCAGCCAAGGGACTAGCCCGCCTGGAGAGCAGTTCTTC
-	TRBJ2-7	TRBV7-9	TRBD1	CASSSIRDSLPYEQYF	TGTGCCAGCAGCTCTATCCGGGACAGCTTACCCTACGAGCAGTACTTC
once	TRBJ2-7	TRBV6-5	-	CASSRAGESSYEQYF	TGTGCCAGCAGCCGGGCCGGGGAGAGCTCCTACGAGCAGTACTTC
-	TRBJ2-2	TRBV4-2	-	CASSQVGDGELFF	TGTGCCAGCAGCCAAGTGGGCGACGGGGAGCTGTTTTTT
few	TRBJ1-2	TRBV4-2	TRBD1	CASSQVSGTGIYGYTF	TGTGCCAGCAGCCAAGTATCTGGGACAGGGATCTATGGCTACACCTTC
-	TRBJ1-6	TRBV18	TRBD1	CASSPGRDRNSPLHF	TGTGCCAGCTCACCCGGGCGGGACAGAAATTCACCCCTCCACTTT
-	TRBJ2-3	TRBV24-1	TRBD2	CATSDPRGLAGHADTQYF	TGTGCCACCAGTGATCCTCGGGGACTAGCGGGTCATGCAGATACGCAGTATTTT
-	TRBJ1-1	TRBV7-2	TRBD1	CASSPGQSSTEAFF	TGTGCCAGCAGCCCGGGACAGAGTTCCACTGAAGCTTTCTTT
-	TRBJ2-1	TRBV6-5	TRBD1	CASSYRVGQGYNEQFF	TGTGCCAGCAGTTACCGGGTGGGACAGGGCTACAATGAGCAGTTCTTC
few	TRBJ1-5	TRBV28	-	CASGGRDQPQHF	TGTGCCAGCGGAGGGCGCGATCAGCCCCAGCATTTT
-	TRBJ1-1	TRBV9	-	CASSPQALGNTEAFF	TGTGCCAGCAGCCCACAGGCATTGGGGAACACTGAAGCTTTCTTT
-	TRBJ2-3	TRBV11-2	TRBD2	CASSLVGAGTSGRTDTQYF	TGTGCCAGCAGCTTAGTAGGGGCCGGGACTAGCGGGAGAACAGATACGCAGTATTTT
-	TRBJ2-2	TRBV3-1/TRBV3-2	TRBD2	CASSQGTSGNTGELFF	TGTGCCAGCAGCCAAGGGACTAGCGGGAACACCGGGGAGCTGTTTTTT
-	TRBJ1-1	TRBV7-3	TRBD1	CASSPRQGNTEAFF	TGTGCCAGCAGCCCCCGACAGGGGAACACTGAAGCTTTCTTT
-	TRBJ2-3	TRBV9	TRBD2	CASTSELAGRDTQYF	TGTGCCAGCACTTCGGAACTAGCGGGCAGAGATACGCAGTATTTT
-	TRBJ1-1	TRBV19	-	CASSIIGAGAFF	TGTGCCAGTAGTATCATTGGGGCCGGAGCTTTCTTT
-	TRBJ2-7	TRBV28	-	CASSPWENPPKSYEQYF	TGTGCCAGCAGTCCTTGGGAGAACCCCCCTAAATCCTACGAGCAGTACTTC
-	TRBJ1-2	TRBV18	-	CASSLTGVVEYGYTF	TGTGCCAGCTCGCTTACAGGAGTGGTCGAATATGGCTACACCTTC
-	TRBJ2-7	TRBV27	-	CASSLGWEEDEQYF	TGTGCCAGCAGTTTAGGGTGGGAGGAGGACGAGCAGTACTTC
few	TRBJ2-3	TRBV27	TRBD2	CASRGTSGRVRTDTQYF	TGTGCCAGCAGAGGGACTAGCGGGAGGGTACGAACAGATACGCAGTATTTT
medium-sized	TRBJ1-2	TRBV19	TRBD1	CATRGADRGQSGYTF	TGTGCCACCAGAGGGGCCGACAGGGGGCAAAGTGGCTACACCTTC
-	TRBJ2-3	TRBV9	-	CASSPRRYTDTQYF	TGTGCCAGCAGCCCGCGGAGATATACAGATACGCAGTATTTT
-	TRBJ2-2	TRBV7-3	TRBD1	CASSLTSGQGTGELFF	TGTGCCAGCAGCCTCACCTCGGGACAGGGCACCGGGGAGCTGTTTTTT
-	TRBJ2-3	TRBV5-5	TRBD1	CASSLGPRGRTDTQYF	TGTGCCAGCAGCTTGGGGCCAAGGGGGCGCACAGATACGCAGTATTTT
-	TRBJ2-7	TRBV3-1/TRBV3-2	-	CASSQVRGYEQYF	TGTGCCAGCAGCCAAGTGCGTGGCTACGAGCAGTACTTC
few	TRBJ2-3	TRBV5-1	TRBD1	CASGRTGESTDTQYF	TGCGCCAGCGGCAGGACAGGGGAGAGCACAGATACGCAGTATTTT
-	TRBJ2-5	TRBV9	TRBD2	CASSVEAGAKTQYF	TGTGCCAGCAGCGTAGAAGCGGGAGCGAAGACCCAGTACTTC
-	TRBJ2-7	TRBV6-6	TRBD1	CATGGGILGEQYF	TGTGCCACAGGGGGTGGGATCCTTGGAGAGCAGTACTTC